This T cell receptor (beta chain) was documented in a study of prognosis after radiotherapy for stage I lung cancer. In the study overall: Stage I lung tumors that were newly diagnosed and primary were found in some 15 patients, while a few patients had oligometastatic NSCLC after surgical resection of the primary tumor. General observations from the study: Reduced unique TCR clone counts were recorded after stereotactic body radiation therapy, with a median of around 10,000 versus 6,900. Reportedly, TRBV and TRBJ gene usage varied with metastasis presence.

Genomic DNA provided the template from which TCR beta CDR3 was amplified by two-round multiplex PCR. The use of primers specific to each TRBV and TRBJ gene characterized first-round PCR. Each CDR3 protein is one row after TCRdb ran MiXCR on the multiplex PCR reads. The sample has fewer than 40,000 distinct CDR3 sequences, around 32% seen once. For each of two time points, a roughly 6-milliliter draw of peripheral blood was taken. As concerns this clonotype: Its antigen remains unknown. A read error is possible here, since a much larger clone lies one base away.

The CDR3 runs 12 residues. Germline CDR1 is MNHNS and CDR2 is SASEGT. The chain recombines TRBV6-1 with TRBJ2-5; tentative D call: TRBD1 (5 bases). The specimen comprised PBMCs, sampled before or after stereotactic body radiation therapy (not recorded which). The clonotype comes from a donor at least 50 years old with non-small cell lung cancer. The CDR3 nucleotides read TGTGCCGTCGACAGAACCCAAGATACCCAGTACTTC. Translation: CAVDRTQDTQYF.